The 5 T cell receptor beta chains in this list originate from one sample, sequenced in a study of response to subunit inactivated influenza vaccine. TCRdb analysed the RT-PCR reads with MiXCR anew, one entry per CDR3 protein. Altogether 160,000 or so distinct CDR3 sequences are present, under 13% being singletons, with the ten largest covering around 12%. This material consisted of non-naive T cells sorted from PBMCs, taken 40 to 50 days after vaccination. Receptors originate from a man aged 50-59 years who received an inactivated influenza vaccine.

This rearrangement joins TRBV5-5 to TRBJ1-2, with a possible D match to TRBD1 (6 bases). CDR1 is SGHKS, CDR2 YYEKEE, per germline (reference sequence). CDR3 length: 16 amino acids. Trimming stripped 3 bases from V and 4 bases from J, with 19 bases between. The CDR3 nucleotides are TGTGCCAGCAGCTCGGTACATAAACAGGGAGGCTATGGCTACACCTTC. It codes for CASSSVHKQGGYGYTF.

This clonotype was detected many times. The chain carries TRBV15 and TRBJ1-5; TRBD1 matches 8 bases. The V segment lost 3 bases and the J segment 4 bases; nucleotides outside the gene matches: 8. Germline CDR1 and CDR2: LNHNV and YYDKDF (reference sequence). The CDR3 is 16 residues long. The CDR3 coding sequence is TGTGCCACCAGCAGTCCCAGGACAGGGTCTAATCAGCCCCAGCATTTT. Translated: CATSSPRTGSNQPQHF.

This chain connects TRBV10-3 to TRBJ2-7; 11 nucleotides match TRBD1. CDR3 size: 14 residues. Germline-derived CDR1 and CDR2 are ENHRY and SYGVKD. Trimming at V came to 10 bases and at J to 4 bases, leaving 9 bases not matched to a gene. CDR3 nucleotides: TGTGCCAGCGCCTCCCGGGACAGGGGGTACGAGCAGTACTTC. Its translation is CASASRDRGYEQYF.

With respect to this clonotype: A much bigger clone sits one base away, suggesting this may be a read error. Since the CDR3 does not end with the conserved phenylalanine or tryptophan, this likely comes from a read error. The J gene is TRBJ2-1, the V gene TRBV7-9; 8 positions match TRBD1. The germline V gene encodes CDR1 SEHNR and CDR2 FQNEAQ (reference sequence). This CDR3 comprises 15 residues. J gave up 6 bases and V 4 bases, and 8 bases lay outside the gene matches. The CDR3 bases are TGTGCCAGCAGCTCAGGGACAGGTGGTGGCAATGAGCAGTTCTCC. As protein: CASSSGTGGGNEQFS.

At least ten counts were recorded for this clonotype. V gene TRBV12-3 or TRBV12-4 combines with J gene TRBJ1-1; TRBD1 matches at 9 bases. The CDR3 totals 15 residues. Losses at the gene ends were 5 bases for V and 4 bases for J; bases not matched to a gene: 8. CDR3 DNA sequence: TGTGCCAGCAGTCCGGACGGACAGGGGACCACTGAAGCTTTCTTT. It translates to CASSPDGQGTTEAFF.